These T cell receptor beta chains were read from a single sample in a study of beta chain features in type 1 diabetes. Repertoires were generated with immunoSEQ multiplex PCR, while TCRdb's copy carries only in-frame clones and drops some. The sample includes a few hundred thousand clones, 30% of them seen just once. Specimen: naive CD4+ T cells from blood. The receptor source for this set is a man younger than 35 in good health. Both conserved end residues are part of each CDR3. A D gene is named only where the DNA matches it firmly. Some rows mark clone size as missing; the rest say once, few, many or name a class of expanded clone.

TRBJ2-3	TRBV7-9	.	.	TGTGCCAGCAGCTTAGCCCGCCCCAGCGGAGATACGCAGTATTTT	CASSLARPSGDTQYF
TRBJ2-7	TRBV6-5	few	.	TGTGCCAGCAGTTACTCGGAAGGGACCGAGCAGTACTTC	CASSYSEGTEQYF
TRBJ2-1	TRBV5-1	.	.	TGCGCCAGCAGCTTGGTCGGGACGGCAAACAATGAGCAGTTCTTC	CASSLVGTANNEQFF
TRBJ2-4	TRBV15	few	.	TGTGCCACCAGCAGAGATACAAATAACAGGGCCCTAGCCAAAAACATTCAGTACTTC	CATSRDTNNRALAKNIQYF
TRBJ2-6	TRBV23-1	.	TRBD1	TGCGCCAGCAGCCCCGGGACAGGGATTTCTGGGGCCAACGTCCTGACTTTC	CASSPGTGISGANVLTF
TRBJ2-7	TRBV7-2	.	TRBD2	TGTGCCAGCAGCCCGGGGACTAGGGCCTACGAGCAGTACTTC	CASSPGTRAYEQYF
TRBJ2-7	TRBV27	.	.	TGTGCCAGCAGTCTCCCGGGGAGCCACTACGAGCAGTACTTC	CASSLPGSHYEQYF
TRBJ1-2	TRBV6-6	few	.	TGTGCCAGCAGTTACTCGCTCGGCTACACCTTC	CASSYSLGYTF
TRBJ2-1	TRBV2	.	.	TGTGCCAGCAGTGAACTGGGAAGCTCCTACAATGAGCAGTTCTTC	CASSELGSSYNEQFF
TRBJ2-1	TRBV7-6	.	TRBD2	TGTGCCAGCAGCTTAATGGGACTAGTGTCCAATGAGCAGTTCTTC	CASSLMGLVSNEQFF
TRBJ2-3	TRBV30	.	TRBD2	TGTGCCGGACTAGCGGGAGCTCCCACAGATACGCAGTATTTT	CAGLAGAPTDTQYF